This passage covers 14 T cell receptor beta chains from one sample sequenced in a study of blood T cell repertoires in COVID-19 (dated by TCRdb to about 2020). The protocol used for the library was the immunoSEQ multiplex PCR assay. The source is immuneACCESS, and TCRdb retained only in-frame sequences with V and J called. Part of the clones is not carried over; for the studies checked, unresolved V genes explain less than half of this, and the remainder is unexplained. The sample table lists about 200,000 clones, 75% to 95% of them with a count of one. Jointly, the top ten make up about 0.54% of the sample. Sequencing was performed on peripheral blood. Source of these receptors: a man aged 50 to 59 with acute or convalescent COVID-19.

This sequence joins TRBV15 and TRBJ2-2, with 11 bases fitting TRBD2. This CDR3 region has 16 residues. Germline CDR1 and CDR2: LNHNV and YYDKDF (reference sequence). After removal of 0 bases from V and 7 bases from J, the junction contained 4 bases not matched to a gene. CDR3 residues: CATSRDGTSGGGELFF. DNA of the CDR3: TGTGCCACCAGCAGAGACGGGACTAGCGGTGGCGGGGAGCTGTTTTTT.

The rearrangement links TRBV3-1 (or the pseudogene TRBV3-2) to TRBJ1-5; D gene uncertain. Germline loops: CDR1 LGHDT, CDR2 YNNKEL (reference sequence). The CDR3 loop spans 15 amino acids. Deletions cut 0 bases from V and 4 bases from J, with 10 bases between. CDR3 sequence reads: CASSQDVSGNQPQHF. CDR3 sequence (DNA): TGTGCCAGCAGCCAAGATGTATCAGGTAATCAGCCCCAGCATTTT.

The rearrangement uses TRBV19 and TRBJ1-1; 7 bases line up with TRBD1. The V gene end was trimmed by 5 bases and the J gene end by 3 bases; junction bases not matched to a gene: 3. The CDR3 is 13 amino acids. The V gene's germline CDR1 is LNHDA and CDR2 SQIVND (reference sequence). The CDR3 DNA follows: TGTGCCAGTAGTTCAGACAGGGACACTGAAGCTTTCTTT. This gives the protein CASSSDRDTEAFF.

The chain links TRBV28 to TRBJ1-1, with D possibly being TRBD1 (6 bases). V was cut by 2 bases and J by 6 bases, with 19 bases left in between. This CDR3 is built from 16 residues. Germline-derived CDR1 and CDR2 are MDHEN and SYDVKM. CDR3 sequence reads: CASSLVAGAKHSEAFF. The CDR3 DNA reads TGTGCCAGCAGTTTAGTAGCAGGGGCAAAACACTCTGAAGCTTTCTTT.

V usage is TRBV9 and J usage is TRBJ1-1; D not resolved. Per the germline V gene, CDR1 is SGDLS and CDR2 is YYNGEE. The CDR3 has 15 amino acids. V lost 3 bases, J lost 3 bases, and 15 bases lay in between. CDR3 DNA: TGTGCCAGCAGCGAAGAGGCAGACCCAGACACTGAAGCTTTCTTT. Translating gives CASSEEADPDTEAFF.

The rearrangement joins TRBV27 to TRBJ1-5; TRBD1 might be the D (5 bases). The V gene lost 1 base and the J gene lost 2 bases, with 9 bases spanning the gap. CDR1 is MNHEY, CDR2 SMNVEV, per germline (reference sequence). The CDR3 contains 15 residues. The CDR3 spells CASSLFQGGNQPQHF. The CDR3, as DNA: TGTGCCAGCAGTTTATTCCAGGGTGGCAATCAGCCCCAGCATTTT.

The V and J genes are TRBV2 and TRBJ2-7; TRBD2 aligns across 11 bases. Losses at the gene ends were 4 bases for V and 3 bases for J; bases not matched to a gene: 5. CDR3 length: 15 residues. Germline V gives CDR1 SNHLY, CDR2 FYNNEI. The CDR3 DNA reads TGTGCCAGCAGTGGGGGACTAGCGGATATCTACGAGCAGTACTTC. It is translated as CASSGGLADIYEQYF.

The V call is TRBV30, the J call TRBJ1-2; no definite D call. Trimming left V 4 bases short and J 14 bases short, with 23 bases between. Germline CDR1 reads GTSNPN; CDR2 reads SVGIG (reference sequence). The CDR3 has 13 residues. The CDR3 nucleotides are TGTGCCTGGACTCTAAGGGCGGAGGCCCCAAGTACCTTC. This sequence encodes CAWTLRAEAPSTF.

The V and J genes are TRBV6-2 or TRBV6-3 and TRBJ1-2; 7 bases fit TRBD1. With 6 bases clipped from V and 4 bases from J, the junction kept 5 bases outside the gene matches. The CDR3 extends over 13 amino acids. The V gene's germline CDR1 is MNHEY and CDR2 SVGEGT. In DNA, the CDR3 is TGTGCCAGCAGCTGGGACAGCCCCTATGGCTACACCTTC. It is translated as CASSWDSPYGYTF.

The V gene is TRBV6-6, the J gene TRBJ2-7, with a tentative D call TRBD2 (6 bases). Deletions cut 0 bases from V and 1 base from J, with 10 bases between. The CDR3 runs 15 residues. Germline V CDR1 and CDR2: MNHNY, SVGAGI (reference sequence). CDR3 nucleotides: TGTGCCAGCAGTTACTCTTTGCGGGGATCCTACGAGCAGTACTTC. Translation: CASSYSLRGSYEQYF.

V and J are TRBV9 and TRBJ2-2, with unresolved D. From germline, CDR1 is SGDLS and CDR2 YYNGEE. V gave up 4 bases and J gave up 6 bases, with 10 bases separating them. This CDR3 is built from 13 residues. The CDR3 DNA reads as TGTGCCAGCAGCACTGTTGGTCCCGGGGAGCTGTTTTTT. Translation: CASSTVGPGELFF.

The chain employs TRBV27 and TRBJ2-1, with 11 bases aligning to TRBD2. This CDR3 has 16 amino acids. The germline V gene has CDR1 MNHEY and CDR2 SMNVEV (reference sequence). Germline trimming cut 2 bases from V and 4 bases from J; bases unmatched to any gene: 4. The CDR3 nucleotides are TGTGCCAGCAGTTTAGGGGCTAGCGGGAGGTACAATGAGCAGTTCTTC. This sequence encodes CASSLGASGRYNEQFF.

This clone was seen just once. The V and J genes are TRBV19 and TRBJ2-6; TRBD2 matches 7 bases. Germline V gene data show CDR1 as LNHDA and CDR2 as SQIVND (reference sequence). The CDR3 loop spans 14 amino acids. J gave up 2 bases and V 5 bases, and 0 bases lay outside the gene matches. The CDR3 sequence: CASSGGAGANVLTF. CDR3 in DNA: TGTGCCAGTAGTGGGGGGGCTGGGGCCAACGTCCTGACTTTC.

J is TRBJ2-2 and V is TRBV11-2; perhaps TRBD1 as D (5 bases). The CDR3 extends over 18 amino acids. Per germline, CDR1 SGHAT and CDR2 FQNNGV. V lost 1 base, J lost 4 bases, and 19 bases lay in between. The CDR3 protein is CASSLVGVLRGGTGELFF. The CDR3 DNA is TGTGCCAGCAGCTTAGTAGGGGTCTTAAGGGGTGGCACCGGGGAGCTGTTTTTT.